Shown below are 2 T cell receptor beta chains from a single sample sequenced in a study of cytomegalovirus exposure and HLA in healthy donors. The table came from immunoSEQ multiplex PCR; TCRdb's copy has only in-frame clones and leaves some out. The table records roughly 65,000 clones, roughly 94% of them present only once. The sequencing sample was made of PBMCs. These receptors all come from a man aged 18 to 30 in good health and CMV-seropositive.

The chain links TRBV6-5 to TRBJ1-5; 7 bases fit TRBD1. This CDR3 comprises 14 residues. V dropped 5 bases and J dropped 4; count of bases not matched to a gene: 5. CDR1 is MNHEY and CDR2 is SVGAGI in the germline V gene. The CDR3 loop reads CASSRTGVNQPQHF. Here the CDR3 DNA reads TGTGCCAGCAGTAGAACAGGGGTGAATCAGCCCCAGCATTTT.

The chain couples TRBV27 to TRBJ2-7, with D possibly TRBD1 on 6 matching bases. The V gene lost 6 bases and the J gene lost 6 bases, with 12 bases spanning the gap. This CDR3 has 12 amino acids. The germline V gene encodes CDR1 MNHEY and CDR2 SMNVEV (reference sequence). This CDR3 is CASSLTGLEQYF. The CDR3 bases are TGTGCCAGCAGCCTTACAGGGCTCGAGCAGTACTTC.